These T cell receptor beta chains were read from a single sample in a study of blood T cell repertoires in COVID-19. The table came from immunoSEQ multiplex PCR; TCRdb's copy has only in-frame clones and leaves some out. The table records 35,000 to 50,000 clones, about 90% of them present only once. Input material: peripheral blood. These receptors were taken from a middle-aged man with active COVID-19. Both conserved end residues are part of each CDR3. The order of the fields is clone size, D gene, J gene, V gene, CDR3 DNA, CDR3 protein. The D gene is left open where the match is weak. Clone size is not always given. Where it is, it says once, few, many or a class for expanded clones.

.	TRBD1	TRBJ2-7	TRBV6-5	TGTGCCAGCAACGGCCCCGGGACAGGGCAAGTCGAGCAGTACTTC	CASNGPGTGQVEQYF
.	TRBD1	TRBJ1-3	TRBV5-1	TGCGCCAGCAGCTTGGCCGACAGGGGGCTTGTTGGCACCATATATTTT	CASSLADRGLVGTIYF
once	TRBD1	TRBJ1-1	TRBV29-1	TGCAGCGTCTCCAGGGGGTGGAACACTGAAGCTTTCTTT	CSVSRGWNTEAFF
.	TRBD2	TRBJ2-7	TRBV5-1	TGCGCCAGCAGCGGACTAGCGGGGGGGGCCTACGAGCAGTACTTC	CASSGLAGGAYEQYF
.	TRBD2	TRBJ2-1	TRBV7-8	TGTGCCAGCAGCTCCCCCCCGAGGACTAGCGGGGTAGATGAGCAGTTCTTC	CASSSPPRTSGVDEQFF
.	.	TRBJ2-5	TRBV24-1	TGTGCCACCAGTGGGCAGGGTGAAGAGACCCAGTACTTC	CATSGQGEETQYF
once	TRBD1	TRBJ2-5	TRBV5-4	TGTGCCAGCAGCTCGGGACAGAGTCAAGAGACCCAGTACTTC	CASSSGQSQETQYF
.	TRBD1	TRBJ1-5	TRBV24-1	TGTGCCACCAGTGATTCCGGACAGGTTAATCAGCCCCAGCATTTT	CATSDSGQVNQPQHF
.	.	TRBJ2-7	TRBV20-1	TGCAGTGCTAGTTCCGTCTACGAGCAGTACTTC	CSASSVYEQYF
once	.	TRBJ2-1	TRBV7-2	TGTGCCAGCAGCGAAGGGGGGGGCTACAATGAGCAGTTCTTC	CASSEGGGYNEQFF
.	.	TRBJ1-3	TRBV28	TGTGCCAGCAGTTTATCTCAGGCGCATTCCTCTGGAAACACCATATATTTT	CASSLSQAHSSGNTIYF
.	TRBD2	TRBJ2-3	TRBV5-4	TGTGCCAGCAGCCCAGGGCGGGGGGGCCGGACAGATACGCAGTATTTT	CASSPGRGGRTDTQYF
.	TRBD1	TRBJ1-2	TRBV7-2	TGTGCCAGCAGCTTAGGCCTCACAGGGGCTAACTATGGCTACACCTTC	CASSLGLTGANYGYTF
.	TRBD2	TRBJ2-1	TRBV4-2	TGTGCCAGCAGCCAAGAGGGGGGGTCCTCCTACAATGAGCAGTTCTTC	CASSQEGGSSYNEQFF
few	.	TRBJ1-2	TRBV7-9	TGTGCCAGCAGCTTAACAGGGACTAACTATGGCTACACCTTC	CASSLTGTNYGYTF
.	.	TRBJ2-5	TRBV6-5	TGTGCCAGCAGTTACTCGGGGGGGACACAAGAGACCCAGTACTTC	CASSYSGGTQETQYF
.	.	TRBJ1-1	TRBV7-9	TGTGCCAGCAGCTTAGCACAGGGTTTCGACACTGAAGCTTTCTTT	CASSLAQGFDTEAFF
.	.	TRBJ2-5	TRBV18	TGTGCCAGCTCACCGGAGGACAGAGAGACCCAGTACTTC	CASSPEDRETQYF
.	.	TRBJ2-3	TRBV30	TGTGCCTGGATCGAGCGGGCTACGCAGTATTTT	CAWIERATQYF
.	TRBD2	TRBJ2-7	TRBV13	TGTGCCAGCAGCACTTTAGCGGGGTCCTCGGGGTGGGAGCAGTACTTC	CASSTLAGSSGWEQYF
.	TRBD2	TRBJ2-3	TRBV20-1	TGCAGTGCTAGTAGCGGGGGGTTGGATACGCAGTATTTT	CSASSGGLDTQYF
.	.	TRBJ2-7	TRBV14	TGTGCCAGCAGCCCTAGGCAGGGGCCCCCCTACTACGAGCAGTACTTC	CASSPRQGPPYYEQYF
.	.	TRBJ2-3	TRBV10-3	TGTGCCATCAGACTCGAGGCGGGGCGTCAGACAGATACGCAGTATTTT	CAIRLEAGRQTDTQYF
.	.	TRBJ1-1	TRBV5-1	TGCGCCAGCAGAAAACAGGGTAACACTGAAGCTTTCTTT	CASRKQGNTEAFF
.	.	TRBJ2-1	TRBV7-2	TGTGCCAGCAGCTTAGTAGTCAATCCCTACAATGAGCAGTTCTTC	CASSLVVNPYNEQFF
.	TRBD2	TRBJ2-5	TRBV4-2	TGTGCCAGCAGCCAAGACACTAGCGGGGGGGGAGAGACCCAGTACTTC	CASSQDTSGGGETQYF
.	TRBD1	TRBJ2-6	TRBV5-6	TGTGCCAGCAGCTTGCACAGGGGGCCCACTGGGGCCAACGTCCTGACTTTC	CASSLHRGPTGANVLTF
.	TRBD1	TRBJ2-7	TRBV5-8	TGTGCCAGCAGCCCGTGGACAGGGCAAGAGCAGTACTTC	CASSPWTGQEQYF
few	.	TRBJ2-5	TRBV7-2	TGTGCCAGCAGCTTAGTTGCGGGCGTGCAAGAGACCCAGTACTTC	CASSLVAGVQETQYF